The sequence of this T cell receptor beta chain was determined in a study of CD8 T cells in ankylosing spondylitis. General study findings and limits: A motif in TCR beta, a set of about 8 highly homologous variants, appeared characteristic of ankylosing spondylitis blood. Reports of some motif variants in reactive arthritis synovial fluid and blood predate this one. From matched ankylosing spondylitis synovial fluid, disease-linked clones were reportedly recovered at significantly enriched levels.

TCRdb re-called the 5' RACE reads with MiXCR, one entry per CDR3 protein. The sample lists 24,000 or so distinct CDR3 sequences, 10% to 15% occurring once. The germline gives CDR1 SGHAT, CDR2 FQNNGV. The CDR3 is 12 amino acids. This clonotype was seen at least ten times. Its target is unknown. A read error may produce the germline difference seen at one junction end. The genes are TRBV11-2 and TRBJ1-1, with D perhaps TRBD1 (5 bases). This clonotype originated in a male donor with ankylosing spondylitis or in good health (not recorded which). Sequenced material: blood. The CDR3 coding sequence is TGTGCCAGCAGCTTCTCGACCGGGGCTGCCGGCTTT. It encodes CASSFSTGAAGF.